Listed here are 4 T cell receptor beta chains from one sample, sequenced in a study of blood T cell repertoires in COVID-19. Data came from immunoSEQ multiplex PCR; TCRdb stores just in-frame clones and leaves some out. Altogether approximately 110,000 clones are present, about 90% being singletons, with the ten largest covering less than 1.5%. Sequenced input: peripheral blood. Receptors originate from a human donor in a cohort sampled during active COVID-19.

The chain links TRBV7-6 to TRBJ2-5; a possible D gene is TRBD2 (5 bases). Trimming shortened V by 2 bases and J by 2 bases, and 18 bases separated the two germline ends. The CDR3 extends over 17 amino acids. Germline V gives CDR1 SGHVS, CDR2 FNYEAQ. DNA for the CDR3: TGTGCCAGCAGCTTAACACCCGAACTAGGCGGACAAGAGACCCAGTACTTC. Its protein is CASSLTPELGGQETQYF.

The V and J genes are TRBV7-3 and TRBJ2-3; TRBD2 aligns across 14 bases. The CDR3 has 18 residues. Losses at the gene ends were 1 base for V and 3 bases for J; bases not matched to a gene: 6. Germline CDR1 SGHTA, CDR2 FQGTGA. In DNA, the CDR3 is TGTGCCAGCAGCTTAATGGGGACTAGCGGGAGTAGGACAGATACGCAGTATTTT. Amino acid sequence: CASSLMGTSGSRTDTQYF.

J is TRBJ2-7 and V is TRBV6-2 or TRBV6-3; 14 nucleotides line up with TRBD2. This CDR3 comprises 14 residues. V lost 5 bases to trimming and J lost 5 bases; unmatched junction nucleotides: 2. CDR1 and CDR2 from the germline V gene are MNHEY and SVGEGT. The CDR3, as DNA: TGTGCCAGCAGTCGGACTAGCGGGAGGAACGAGCAGTACTTC. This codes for CASSRTSGRNEQYF.

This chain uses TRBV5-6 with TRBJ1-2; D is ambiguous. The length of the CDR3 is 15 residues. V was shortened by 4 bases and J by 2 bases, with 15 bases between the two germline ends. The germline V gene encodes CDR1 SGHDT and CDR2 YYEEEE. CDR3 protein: CASSPRPDLNYGYTF. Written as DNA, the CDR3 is TGTGCCAGCAGCCCGAGGCCGGATCTCAACTATGGCTACACCTTC.